Detailed here is one T cell receptor beta chain. These data originate in a study of T-cell reconstitution after alpha-beta-depleted transplantation in children. Library preparation (for TCRbeta) was performed with unique molecular identifiers. One entry per CDR3 protein, called by TCRdb with MiXCR from the PCR reads. Of fewer than 700,000 distinct CDR3 sequences listed, 10% to 15% are singletons. Trimming at V came to 1 base and at J to 7 bases, leaving 1 base not matched to a gene. CDR1 is DFQATT, CDR2 SNEGSKA, per germline (reference sequence). CDR3 length equals 12 residues. This rearrangement joins TRBV20-1 to TRBJ2-1; 7 bases align to TRBD2. The input for sequencing was PBMCs, mostly from graft donor cells, taken 360 days after TCRalphabeta/CD19-depleted stem cell transplant. The source is a male patient younger than 18 who had a stem cell transplant for acute myeloid leukemia, so the T cells may come from the graft donor. The CDR3, as DNA: TGCAGTGCTAGAGTGGGGGGGAATGAGCAGTTCTTC. Its protein is CSARVGGNEQFF.